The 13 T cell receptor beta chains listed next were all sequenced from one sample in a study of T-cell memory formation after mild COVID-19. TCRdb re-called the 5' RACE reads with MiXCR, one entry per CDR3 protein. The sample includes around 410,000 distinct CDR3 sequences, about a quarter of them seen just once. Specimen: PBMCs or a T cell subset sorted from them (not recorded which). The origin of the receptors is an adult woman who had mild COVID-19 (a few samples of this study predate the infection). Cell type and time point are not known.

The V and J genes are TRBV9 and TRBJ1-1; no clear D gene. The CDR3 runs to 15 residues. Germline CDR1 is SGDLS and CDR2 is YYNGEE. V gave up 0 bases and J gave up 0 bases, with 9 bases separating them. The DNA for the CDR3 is TGTGCCAGCAGCGTAGGAGTTATCCTGAACACTGAAGCTTTCTTT. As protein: CASSVGVILNTEAFF.

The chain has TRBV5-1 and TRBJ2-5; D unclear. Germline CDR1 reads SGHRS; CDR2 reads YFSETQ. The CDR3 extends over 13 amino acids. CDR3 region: CASSRTPQETQYF. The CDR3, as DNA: TGCGCGTCCAGCAGGACCCCCCAAGAGACCCAGTACTTC. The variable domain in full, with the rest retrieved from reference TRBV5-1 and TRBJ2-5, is KAGVTQTPRYLIKTRGQQVTLSCSPISGHRSVSWYQQTPGQGLQFLFEYFSETQRNKGNFPGRFSGRQFSNSRSEMNVSTLELGDSALYLCASSRTPQETQYFGPGTRLLVL.

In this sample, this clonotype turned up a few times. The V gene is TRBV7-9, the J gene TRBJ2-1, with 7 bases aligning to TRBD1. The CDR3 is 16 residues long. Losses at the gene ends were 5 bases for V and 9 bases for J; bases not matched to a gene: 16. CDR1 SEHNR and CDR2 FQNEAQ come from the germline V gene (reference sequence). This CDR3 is CASSNPLTGIRSEQFF. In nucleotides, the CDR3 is TGTGCCAGCAGCAACCCCCTGACAGGGATTAGGAGTGAGCAGTTCTTC.

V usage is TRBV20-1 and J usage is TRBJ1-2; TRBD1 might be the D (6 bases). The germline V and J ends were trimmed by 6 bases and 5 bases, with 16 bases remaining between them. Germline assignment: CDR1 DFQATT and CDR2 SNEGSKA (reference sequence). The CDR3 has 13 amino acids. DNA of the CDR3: TGCAGTGCCGCGTACCCACAGGGTTATGGCTACACCTTC. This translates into CSAAYPQGYGYTF.

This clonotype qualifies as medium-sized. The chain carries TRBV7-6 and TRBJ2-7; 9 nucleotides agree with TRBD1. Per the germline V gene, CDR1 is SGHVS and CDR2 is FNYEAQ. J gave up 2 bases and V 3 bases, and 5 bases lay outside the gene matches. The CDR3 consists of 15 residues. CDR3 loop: CASSFGTGLTYEQYF. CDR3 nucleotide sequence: TGTGCCAGCAGCTTCGGGACAGGGCTAACCTACGAGCAGTACTTC.

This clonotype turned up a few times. The CDR3 DNA reads TGTGCCAGCAGAGGACAGGGCCGGAGGTACGAGCAGTACTTC. The encoded protein is CASRGQGRRYEQYF. The rearrangement links TRBV6-6 to TRBJ2-7, with 8 bases that match TRBD1. The CDR3 extends over 14 amino acids. V dropped 6 bases and J dropped 4; count of bases not matched to a gene: 8. Looked up from germline, CDR1 is MNHNY and CDR2 is SVGAGI (reference sequence).

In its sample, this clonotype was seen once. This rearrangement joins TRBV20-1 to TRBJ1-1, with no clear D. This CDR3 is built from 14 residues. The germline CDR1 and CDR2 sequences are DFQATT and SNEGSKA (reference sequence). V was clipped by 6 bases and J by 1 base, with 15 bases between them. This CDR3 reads CSAYTDGSNTEAFF. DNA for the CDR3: TGCAGTGCCTACACCGACGGATCGAACACTGAAGCTTTCTTT.

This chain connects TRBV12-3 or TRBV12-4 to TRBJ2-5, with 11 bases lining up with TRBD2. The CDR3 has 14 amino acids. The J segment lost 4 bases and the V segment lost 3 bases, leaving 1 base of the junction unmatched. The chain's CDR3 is CASSFSGGGETQYF. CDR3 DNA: TGTGCCAGCAGTTTTAGCGGGGGGGGAGAGACCCAGTACTTC.

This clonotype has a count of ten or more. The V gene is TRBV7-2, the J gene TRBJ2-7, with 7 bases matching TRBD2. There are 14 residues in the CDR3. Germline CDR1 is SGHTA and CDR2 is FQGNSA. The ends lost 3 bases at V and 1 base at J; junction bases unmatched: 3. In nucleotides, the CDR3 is TGTGCCAGCAGCTTTAACGGGGGGTCCTACGAGCAGTACTTC. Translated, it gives CASSFNGGSYEQYF.

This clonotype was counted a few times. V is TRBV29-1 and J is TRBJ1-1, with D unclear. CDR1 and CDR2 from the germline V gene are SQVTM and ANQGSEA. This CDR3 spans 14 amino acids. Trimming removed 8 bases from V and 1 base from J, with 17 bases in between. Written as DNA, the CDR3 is TGCAGCCTTGCTCGTATGGGTCCGAACACTGAAGCTTTCTTT. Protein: CSLARMGPNTEAFF.

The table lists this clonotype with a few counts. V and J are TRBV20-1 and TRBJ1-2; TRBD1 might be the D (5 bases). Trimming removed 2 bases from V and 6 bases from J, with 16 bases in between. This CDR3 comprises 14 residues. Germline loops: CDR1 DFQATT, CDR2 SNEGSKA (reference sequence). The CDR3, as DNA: TGCAGTGCTAGAAGGCTGGCAGGGTGGGATGGCTACACCTTC. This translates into CSARRLAGWDGYTF.

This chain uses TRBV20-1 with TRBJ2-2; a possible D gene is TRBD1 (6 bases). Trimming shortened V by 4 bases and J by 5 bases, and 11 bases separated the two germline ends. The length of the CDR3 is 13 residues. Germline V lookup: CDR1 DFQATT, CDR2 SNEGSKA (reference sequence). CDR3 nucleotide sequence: TGCAGTGCTAATTCAGGGGATACCGGGGAGCTGTTTTTT. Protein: CSANSGDTGELFF.

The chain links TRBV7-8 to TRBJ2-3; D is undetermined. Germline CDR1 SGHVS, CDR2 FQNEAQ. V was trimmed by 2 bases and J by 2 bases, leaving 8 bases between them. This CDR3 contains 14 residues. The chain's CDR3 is CASSLISTTDTQYF. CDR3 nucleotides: TGTGCCAGCAGCTTAATCTCCACCACAGATACGCAGTATTTT.